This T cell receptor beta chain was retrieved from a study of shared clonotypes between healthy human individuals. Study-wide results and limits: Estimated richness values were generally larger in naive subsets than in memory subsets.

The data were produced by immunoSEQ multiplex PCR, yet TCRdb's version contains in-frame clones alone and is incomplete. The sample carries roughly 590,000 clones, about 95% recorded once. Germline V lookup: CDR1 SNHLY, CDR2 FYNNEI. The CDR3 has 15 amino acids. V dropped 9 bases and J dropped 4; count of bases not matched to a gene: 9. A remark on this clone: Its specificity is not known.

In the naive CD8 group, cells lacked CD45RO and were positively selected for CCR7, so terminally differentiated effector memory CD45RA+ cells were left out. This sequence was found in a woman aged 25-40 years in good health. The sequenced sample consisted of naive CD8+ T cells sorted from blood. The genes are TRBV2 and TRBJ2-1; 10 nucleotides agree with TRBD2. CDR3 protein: CASSTPGLAYNEQFF. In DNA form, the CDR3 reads TGTGCCAGTTCCACACCGGGACTAGCGTACAATGAGCAGTTCTTC.